The clone carrying this T cell receptor beta chain was observed a few times. Its specificity is unknown. The evidence that diagnosis relied on was clinical symptoms, serum thyroxine, TRAb, thyroid ultrasound and orbital computed tomography. TCR beta CDR3 regions were amplified from RNA transcripts. RT-PCR was first run with HTBI primers, then multiplex PCR in a second round. TCRdb analysed the multiplex PCR reads with MiXCR anew, one entry per CDR3 protein. The data show some 750,000 distinct CDR3 sequences, roughly 40% seen once. This CDR3 contains 14 residues. Germline lookup yields CDR1 SEHNR and CDR2 FQNEAQ (reference sequence). V lost 5 bases to trimming and J lost 3 bases, with 13 bases between them. The sample is drawn from a study of Graves' ophthalmopathy and Graves' hyperthyroidism. Study-wide findings and caveats: Most thyroid clonotypes expanded beyond 0.001 frequency were also found in blood.

Material: peripheral blood. The chain is built from TRBV7-9 and TRBJ2-5; D is unclear. The origin of this receptor is an adult man with Graves' ophthalmopathy. In DNA, the CDR3 is TGTGCCAGCAGCGAGGACGGAGCAGAAGAGACCCAGTACTTC. Protein product: CASSEDGAEETQYF.